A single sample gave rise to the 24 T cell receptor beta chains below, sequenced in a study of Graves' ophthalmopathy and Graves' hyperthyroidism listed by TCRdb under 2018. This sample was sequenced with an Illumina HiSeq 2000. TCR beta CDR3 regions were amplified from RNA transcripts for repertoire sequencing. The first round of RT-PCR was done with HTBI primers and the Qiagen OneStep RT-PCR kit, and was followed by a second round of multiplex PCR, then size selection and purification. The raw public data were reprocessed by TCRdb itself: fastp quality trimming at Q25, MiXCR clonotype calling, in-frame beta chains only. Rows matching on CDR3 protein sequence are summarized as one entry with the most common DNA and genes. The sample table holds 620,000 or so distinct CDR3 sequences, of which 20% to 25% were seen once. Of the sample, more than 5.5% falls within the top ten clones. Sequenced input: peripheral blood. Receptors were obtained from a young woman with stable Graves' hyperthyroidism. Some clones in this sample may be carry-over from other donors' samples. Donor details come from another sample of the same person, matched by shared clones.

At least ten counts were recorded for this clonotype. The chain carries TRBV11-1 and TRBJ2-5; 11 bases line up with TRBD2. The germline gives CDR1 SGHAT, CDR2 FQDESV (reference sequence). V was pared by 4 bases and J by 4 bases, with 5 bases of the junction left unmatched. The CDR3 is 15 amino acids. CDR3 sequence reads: CASSYGTSGGETQYF. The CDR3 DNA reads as TGTGCCAGCAGCTACGGGACTAGCGGTGGAGAGACCCAGTACTTC.

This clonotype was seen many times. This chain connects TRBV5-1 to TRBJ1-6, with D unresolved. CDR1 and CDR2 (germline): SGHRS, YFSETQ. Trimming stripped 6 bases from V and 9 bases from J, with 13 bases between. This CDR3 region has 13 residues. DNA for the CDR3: TGCGCCAGCACCGCTGTGGGCGGTTCACCCCTCCACTTT. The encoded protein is CASTAVGGSPLHF.

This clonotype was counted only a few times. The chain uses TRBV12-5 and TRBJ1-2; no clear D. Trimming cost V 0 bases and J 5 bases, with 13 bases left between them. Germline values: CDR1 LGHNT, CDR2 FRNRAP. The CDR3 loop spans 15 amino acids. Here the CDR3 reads CASGLVLGSTYGYTF. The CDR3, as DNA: TGTGCTAGTGGTTTGGTATTGGGGTCGACGTATGGCTACACCTTC.

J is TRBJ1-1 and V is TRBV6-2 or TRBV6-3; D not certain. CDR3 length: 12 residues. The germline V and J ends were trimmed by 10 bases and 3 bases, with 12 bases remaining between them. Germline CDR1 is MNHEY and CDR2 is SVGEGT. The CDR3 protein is CAIKNRDTEAFF. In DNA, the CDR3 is TGTGCCATCAAGAACAGAGACACTGAAGCTTTCTTT.

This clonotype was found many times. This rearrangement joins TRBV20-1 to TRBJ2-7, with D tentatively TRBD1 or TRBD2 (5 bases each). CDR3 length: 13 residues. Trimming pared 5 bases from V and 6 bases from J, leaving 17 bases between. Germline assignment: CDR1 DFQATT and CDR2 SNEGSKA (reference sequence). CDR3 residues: CSAGGELWAEQYF. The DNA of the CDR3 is TGCAGTGCTGGGGGTGAACTTTGGGCCGAGCAGTACTTC.

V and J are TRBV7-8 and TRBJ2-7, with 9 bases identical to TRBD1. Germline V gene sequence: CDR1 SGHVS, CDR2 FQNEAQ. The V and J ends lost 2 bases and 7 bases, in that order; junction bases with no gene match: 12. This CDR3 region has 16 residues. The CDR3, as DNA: TGTGCCAGCAGCTTAAGTCCCGACAGGGGGATTTTGGAGCAGTACTTC. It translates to CASSLSPDRGILEQYF.

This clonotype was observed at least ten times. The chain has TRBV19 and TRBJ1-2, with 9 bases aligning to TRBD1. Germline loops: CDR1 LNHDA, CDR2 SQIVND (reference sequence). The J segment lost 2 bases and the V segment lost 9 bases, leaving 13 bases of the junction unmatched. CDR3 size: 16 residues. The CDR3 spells CASRGTGGDLNYGYTF. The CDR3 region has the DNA TGTGCCAGCCGCGGTACAGGGGGCGACTTAAACTATGGCTACACCTTC.

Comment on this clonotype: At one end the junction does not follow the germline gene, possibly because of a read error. The DNA of the CDR3 is TGTGCCAGCAGCCCACAGACAGGCGCGCTGAACACTGAAGCTCTCTTT. Its protein is CASSPQTGALNTEALF. This rearrangement joins TRBV11-1 to TRBJ1-1; D possibly corresponds to TRBD1 (6 bases). Per the germline V gene, CDR1 is SGHAT and CDR2 is FQDESV (reference sequence). CDR3 length equals 16 residues.

The CDR3: CASNLHNTGELFF. DNA for the CDR3: TGTGCCAGCAATTTACACAACACCGGGGAGCTGTTTTTT. J is TRBJ2-2 and V is TRBV6-2 or TRBV6-3; D remains ambiguous. V was clipped by 7 bases and J by 2 bases, with 8 bases between them. The CDR3 consists of 13 residues. The germline CDR1 and CDR2 sequences are MNHEY and SVGEGT.

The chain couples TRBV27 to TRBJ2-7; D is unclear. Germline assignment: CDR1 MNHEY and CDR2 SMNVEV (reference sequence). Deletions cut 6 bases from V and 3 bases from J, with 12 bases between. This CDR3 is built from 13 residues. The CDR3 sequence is CASRDPGGYEQYF. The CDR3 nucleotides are TGTGCCAGCAGGGATCCGGGTGGCTACGAGCAGTACTTC.

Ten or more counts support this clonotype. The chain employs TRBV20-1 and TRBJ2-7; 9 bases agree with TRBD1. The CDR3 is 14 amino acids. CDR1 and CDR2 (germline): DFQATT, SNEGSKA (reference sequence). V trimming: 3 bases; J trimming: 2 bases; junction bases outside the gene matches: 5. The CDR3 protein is CSASLDRGPYEQYF. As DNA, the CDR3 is TGCAGTGCTAGTCTGGACAGGGGTCCCTACGAGCAGTACTTC.

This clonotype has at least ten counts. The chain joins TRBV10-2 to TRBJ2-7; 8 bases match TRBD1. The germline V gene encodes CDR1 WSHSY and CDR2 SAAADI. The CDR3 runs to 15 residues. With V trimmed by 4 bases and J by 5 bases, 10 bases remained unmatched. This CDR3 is CASSAGQGAIDEQYF. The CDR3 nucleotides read TGCGCCAGCAGTGCAGGGCAGGGGGCTATTGACGAGCAGTACTTC.

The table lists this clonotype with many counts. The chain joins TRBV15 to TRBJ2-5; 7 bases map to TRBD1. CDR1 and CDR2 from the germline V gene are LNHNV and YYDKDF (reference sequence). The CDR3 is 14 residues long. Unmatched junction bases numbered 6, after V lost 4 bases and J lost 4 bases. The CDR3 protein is CATSIINRGETQYF. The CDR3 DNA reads TGTGCCACCAGCATAATAAACAGGGGAGAGACCCAGTACTTC.

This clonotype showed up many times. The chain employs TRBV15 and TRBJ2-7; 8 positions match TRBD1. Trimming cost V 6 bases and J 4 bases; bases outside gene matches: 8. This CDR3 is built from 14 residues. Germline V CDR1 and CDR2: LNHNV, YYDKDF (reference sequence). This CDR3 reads CATRTGTGFYEQYF. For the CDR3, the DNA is TGTGCCACCAGAACCGGGACAGGTTTTTACGAGCAGTACTTC.

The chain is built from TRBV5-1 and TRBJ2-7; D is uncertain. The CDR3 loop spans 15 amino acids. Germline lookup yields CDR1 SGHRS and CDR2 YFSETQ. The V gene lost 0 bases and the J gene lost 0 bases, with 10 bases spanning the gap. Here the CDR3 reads CASSLERQVSYEQYF. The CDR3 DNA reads TGCGCCAGCAGCTTGGAGAGACAAGTCTCCTACGAGCAGTACTTC.

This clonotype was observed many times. DNA for the CDR3: TGTGCCAGCAGTTGGACTGGACCCAATCAGCCCCAGCATTTT. It translates to CASSWTGPNQPQHF. The chain links TRBV6-5 to TRBJ1-5; D not certain. The germline V and J ends were trimmed by 4 bases and 3 bases, with 10 bases remaining between them. The germline CDR1 and CDR2 sequences are MNHEY and SVGAGI. CDR3 length equals 14 residues.

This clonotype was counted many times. CDR3 protein: CARPHVGTGPKNQPQHF. CDR3 coding DNA: TGTGCCAGACCCCATGTGGGGACAGGCCCAAAAAATCAGCCCCAGCATTTT. J is TRBJ1-5 and V is TRBV9, with 8 bases matching TRBD1. The CDR3 runs to 17 residues. CDR1 and CDR2 (germline): SGDLS, YYNGEE. V gave up 8 bases and J gave up 4 bases; unmatched junction bases: 17.

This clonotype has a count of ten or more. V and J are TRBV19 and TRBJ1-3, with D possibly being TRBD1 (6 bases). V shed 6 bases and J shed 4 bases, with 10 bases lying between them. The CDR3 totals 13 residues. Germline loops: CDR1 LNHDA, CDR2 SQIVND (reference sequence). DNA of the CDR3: TGTGCCAGTAGCGCTGGACAGGGAAACACCATATATTTT. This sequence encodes CASSAGQGNTIYF. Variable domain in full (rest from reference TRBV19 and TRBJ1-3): DGGITQSPKYLFRKEGQNVTLSCEQNLNHDAMYWYRQDPGQGLRLIYYSQIVNDFQKGDIAEGYSVSREKKESFPLTVTSAQKNPTAFYLCASSAGQGNTIYFGEGSWLTVV.

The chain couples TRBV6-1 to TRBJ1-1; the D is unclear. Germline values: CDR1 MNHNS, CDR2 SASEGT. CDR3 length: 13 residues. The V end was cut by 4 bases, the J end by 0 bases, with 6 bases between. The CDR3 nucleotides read TGTGCCAGCAGTGCGGTAATGAACACTGAAGCTTTCTTT. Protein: CASSAVMNTEAFF.

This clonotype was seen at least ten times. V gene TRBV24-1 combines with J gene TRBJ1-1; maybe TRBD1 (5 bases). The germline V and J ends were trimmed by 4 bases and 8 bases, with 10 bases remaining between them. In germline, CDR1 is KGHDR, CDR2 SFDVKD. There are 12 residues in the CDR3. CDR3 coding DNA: TGTGCCACCAGTGACCCAGACAGAGAAGCTTTCTTT. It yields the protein CATSDPDREAFF.

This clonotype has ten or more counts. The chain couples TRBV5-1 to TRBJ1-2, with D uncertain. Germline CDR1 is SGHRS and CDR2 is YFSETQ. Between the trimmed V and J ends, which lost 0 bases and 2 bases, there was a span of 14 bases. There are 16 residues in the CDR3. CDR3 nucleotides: TGCGCCAGCAGCTTGGGGTCGGCCACGTCCAACTATGGCTACACCTTC. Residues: CASSLGSATSNYGYTF.

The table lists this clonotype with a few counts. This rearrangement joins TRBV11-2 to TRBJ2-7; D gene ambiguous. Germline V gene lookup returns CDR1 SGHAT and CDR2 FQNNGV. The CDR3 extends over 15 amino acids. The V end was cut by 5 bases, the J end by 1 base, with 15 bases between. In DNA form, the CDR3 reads TGTGCCAGCAGCCCAGGACCAGGCGGTTCCTACGAGCAGTACTTC. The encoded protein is CASSPGPGGSYEQYF.

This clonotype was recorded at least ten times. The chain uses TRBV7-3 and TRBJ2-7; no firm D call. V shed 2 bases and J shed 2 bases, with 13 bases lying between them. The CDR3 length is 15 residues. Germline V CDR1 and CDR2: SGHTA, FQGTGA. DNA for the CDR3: TGTGCCAGCAGCTTAGCGGCCCTCGGCGCCTACGAGCAGTACTTC. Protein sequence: CASSLAALGAYEQYF.

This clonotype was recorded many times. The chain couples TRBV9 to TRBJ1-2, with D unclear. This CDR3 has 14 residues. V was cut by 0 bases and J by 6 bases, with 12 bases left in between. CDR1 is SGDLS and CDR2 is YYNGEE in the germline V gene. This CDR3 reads CASSVEGTPDGYTF. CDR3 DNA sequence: TGTGCCAGCAGCGTAGAGGGAACCCCGGATGGCTACACCTTC.